Listed below are T cell receptor beta chains from one sample, sequenced in a study of T cell responses to AZD1222 COVID-19 vaccine. The assay was immunoSEQ multiplex PCR, and TCRdb's table has in-frame clones only and misses some. The sample records some 170,000 clones, around 87% being singletons. This specimen consisted of peripheral blood, obtained 28 days after the second AZD1222 dose. These receptors came from an adult who received the AZD1222 COVID-19 vaccine. The CDR3 runs from the conserved cysteine through the conserved F or W. A D gene is named only where the DNA matches it firmly. The size entry is marked missing in some rows and otherwise reads once, few, many or a size class.

clone_size j_call d_call v_call cdr3_aa cdr3_nt
NA TRBJ1-3 TRBD1 TRBV27 CASSPLTGAYSGNTIYF TGTGCCAGCAGTCCGCTGACAGGGGCTTACTCTGGAAACACCATATATTTT
few TRBJ1-1 NA TRBV7-9 CASSLEGNTEAFF TGTGCCAGCAGCTTAGAGGGGAACACTGAAGCTTTCTTT
NA TRBJ1-2 NA TRBV18 CASSPGRGPYGYTF TGTGCCAGCTCACCGGGTAGGGGACCCTATGGCTACACCTTC
NA TRBJ1-5 NA TRBV24-1 CATSDFADSNQPQHF TGTGCCACCAGTGATTTTGCAGATAGCAATCAGCCCCAGCATTTT
NA TRBJ1-2 TRBD1 TRBV19 CASSASTGGGYGYTF TGTGCCAGTAGTGCTTCGACAGGGGGCGGCTATGGCTACACCTTC
once TRBJ1-1 NA TRBV7-9 CASSSPGGEEAFF TGTGCCAGCAGCTCCCCCGGCGGGGAAGAAGCTTTCTTT
NA TRBJ1-3 NA TRBV11-3 CASSPSSGNTIYF TGTGCCAGCAGCCCTAGCTCGGGAAACACCATATATTTT
NA TRBJ1-6 NA TRBV27 CASSPWDNSPLHF TGTGCCAGCAGTCCCTGGGATAATTCACCCCTCCACTTT
NA TRBJ1-1 TRBD1 TRBV7-2 CASSLGDRRNTEAFF TGTGCCAGCAGCTTAGGGGACAGGAGAAACACTGAAGCTTTCTTT
NA TRBJ1-2 NA TRBV5-1 CASSLGEDYGYTF TGCGCCAGCAGCTTAGGGGAGGACTATGGCTACACCTTC
NA TRBJ2-7 NA TRBV3-1/TRBV3-2 CASSQYSYEQYF TGTGCCAGCAGCCAATATAGTTACGAGCAGTACTTC
once TRBJ2-3 NA TRBV27 CASSLRSVGATQYF TGTGCCAGCAGTTTACGGTCGGTGGGTGCTACGCAGTATTTT
NA TRBJ1-3 NA TRBV14 CASSIEFSGNTIYF TGTGCCAGCAGCATAGAATTTTCTGGAAACACCATATATTTT
NA TRBJ1-3 NA TRBV7-9 CASSLEKVWRPRNTIYF TGTGCCAGCAGCTTAGAGAAGGTATGGAGGCCGAGAAACACCATATATTTT
NA TRBJ1-5 NA TRBV5-1 CASSSEGSNQPQHF TGCGCCAGCAGCTCGGAGGGGAGCAATCAGCCCCAGCATTTT
NA TRBJ1-2 TRBD1 TRBV30 CAGDRGYDGYTF TGTGCCGGGGACAGGGGGTACGATGGCTACACCTTC
many TRBJ2-2 NA TRBV6-1 CASSEQGDTGELFF TGTGCCAGCAGTGAACAGGGCGACACCGGGGAGCTGTTTTTT
few TRBJ2-1 NA TRBV11-1 CASSPRMGGQFF TGTGCCAGCAGCCCAAGGATGGGGGGGCAGTTCTTC
many TRBJ2-1 TRBD2 TRBV2 CASLGGLAVDEQFF TGTGCCAGCTTGGGGGGACTAGCGGTGGATGAGCAGTTCTTC
NA TRBJ2-5 TRBD2 TRBV5-1 CASSLRAGGEETQYF TGCGCCAGCAGCTTGCGAGCGGGGGGCGAAGAGACCCAGTACTTC
once TRBJ2-7 NA TRBV30 CAWSVGYEQYF TGTGCCTGGTCGGTGGGCTACGAGCAGTACTTC
NA TRBJ1-1 NA TRBV6-5 CASRTGGGAFF TGTGCCAGCCGTACTGGGGGCGGAGCTTTCTTT
NA TRBJ2-1 NA TRBV7-9 CASSLLTVRGEQFF TGTGCCAGCAGCTTACTGACAGTGCGCGGTGAGCAGTTCTTC
NA TRBJ1-2 NA TRBV28 CAIPRGGNYGYTF TGTGCCATCCCGCGGGGCGGTAACTATGGCTACACCTTC
NA TRBJ1-4 NA TRBV7-6 CASSWTMDAGFPMREKLFF TGTGCCAGCAGCTGGACGATGGACGCGGGATTTCCAATGAGGGAAAAACTGTTTTTT
NA TRBJ1-1 NA TRBV6-5 CASSYGAAEAFF TGTGCCAGCAGTTACGGGGCCGCTGAAGCTTTCTTT
NA TRBJ2-2 TRBD2 TRBV5-1 CASTGGGEPGELFF TGCGCCAGTACGGGCGGGGGAGAGCCCGGGGAGCTGTTTTTT